This entry lists 18 T cell receptor beta chains sequenced from one sample in a study of long-term antiretroviral therapy in people with HIV. The run of the v3.0 immunoSEQ assay was at survey level. The repertoire was sequenced with immunoSEQ multiplex PCR; TCRdb's copy has only in-frame clones and lacks some. The table lists some 36,000 clones, more than 75% of them singletons. The sample was unsorted PBMCs, taken about 2.7 years before starting antiretroviral therapy. The receptors stem from a woman aged 30 to 39 with HIV.

J is TRBJ2-7 and V is TRBV10-3, with 8 positions matching TRBD2. Germline V gene sequence: CDR1 ENHRY, CDR2 SYGVKD. V dropped 4 bases and J dropped 3; count of bases not matched to a gene: 8. There are 15 residues in the CDR3. CDR3 sequence (DNA): TGTGCCATCAGTGGGGGACTAGGAGAACTCTACGAGCAGTACGTC. It is translated as CAISGGLGELYEQYV.

This chain uses TRBV7-5 with TRBJ1-3; TRBD1 is the table's D call and was not checked against the DNA. TRBV7-5 corresponds to a pseudogene. The CDR3 runs to 16 residues. Here the CDR3 reads CVRSLSDRLSGNTIYF. The CDR3 DNA follows: TGTGTCAGAAGCCTGTCGGACAGGCTCTCTGGAAACACCATATATTTT.

The chain employs TRBV11-2 and TRBJ2-5, with D unclear. This CDR3 spans 12 amino acids. Germline CDR1 is SGHAT and CDR2 is FQNNGV. The V end was cut by 2 bases, the J end by 5 bases, with 6 bases between. Written as DNA, the CDR3 is TGTGCCAGCAGCTTAAAGTTCGAGACCCAGTACTTC. It translates to CASSLKFETQYF.

The chain links TRBV10-3 to TRBJ1-1; tentative D call: TRBD1 (6 bases). The V and J ends lost 5 bases and 1 base respectively, with 11 bases between them. The CDR3 has 14 residues. Germline CDR1 and CDR2: ENHRY and SYGVKD. CDR3 nucleotides: TGTGCCATCAGTCCGACAGGCCCGAACACTGAAGCTTTCTTT. Protein: CAISPTGPNTEAFF.

V usage is TRBV25-1 and J usage is TRBJ1-3, with D hard to call. This CDR3 spans 14 amino acids. Trimming cost V 8 bases and J 0 bases, with 11 bases left between them. CDR1 MGHDK and CDR2 SYGVNS come from the germline V gene. The CDR3 nucleotides read TGTGCCAGCCAGCCAAGATTCTCTGGAAACACCATATATTTT. Its protein product is CASQPRFSGNTIYF.

The J gene is TRBJ2-1, the V gene TRBV2; the D gene could be TRBD1 or TRBD2 (5 bases each). V shed 8 bases and J shed 9 bases, with 14 bases lying between them. CDR3 size: 12 residues. CDR1 is SNHLY and CDR2 is FYNNEI in the germline V gene. CDR3 loop: CASAWGLAEQFF. CDR3 nucleotide sequence: TGTGCCAGCGCCTGGGGGTTGGCTGAGCAGTTCTTC.

V gene TRBV9 combines with J gene TRBJ2-3; 8 bases match TRBD2. The ends lost 0 bases at V and 0 bases at J; junction bases unmatched: 3. CDR1 and CDR2 (germline): SGDLS, YYNGEE. This CDR3 region has 16 residues. CDR3 region: CASSVGRGRSTDTQYF. DNA of the CDR3: TGTGCCAGCAGCGTAGGTCGCGGGAGGAGCACAGATACGCAGTATTTT.

This clone was recorded once. The rearrangement joins TRBV5-5 to TRBJ1-5; a possible D gene is TRBD1 (5 bases). The CDR3 totals 17 residues. Germline V CDR1 and CDR2: SGHKS, YYEKEE (reference sequence). V was trimmed by 0 bases and J by 3 bases, leaving 16 bases between them. CDR3 bases: TGTGCCAGCAGCTTGGGGCCACCTACGGGGCTCAATCAGCCCCAGCATTTT. Amino acid sequence: CASSLGPPTGLNQPQHF.

The chain links TRBV6-1 to TRBJ1-3; D gene unclear. Germline V gene lookup returns CDR1 MNHNS and CDR2 SASEGT. The V end was cut by 8 bases, the J end by 0 bases, with 11 bases between. The CDR3 runs 14 residues. The CDR3 loop is CASRSTYSGNTIYF. The CDR3 nucleotides read TGTGCCAGCCGGTCTACATACTCTGGAAACACCATATATTTT.

The chain couples TRBV12-5 to TRBJ2-5; D might be TRBD2 (6 bases). The germline V gene has CDR1 LGHNT and CDR2 FRNRAP. V lost 4 bases and J lost 4, with 16 bases in between. The CDR3 consists of 15 residues. The CDR3 sequence is CASGSPRAGTETQYF. DNA for the CDR3: TGTGCTAGTGGTTCCCCCCGGGCGGGAACAGAGACCCAGTACTTC.

The chain joins TRBV7-3 to TRBJ1-2, with D possibly TRBD1 on 5 matching bases. This CDR3 contains 14 residues. Germline CDR1 is SGHTA and CDR2 is FQGTGA. Trimming cost V 1 base and J 8 bases, with 14 bases left between them. The CDR3 DNA sequence: TGTGCCAGCAGCTTAAATCCGGGGCCAGGGGGCTACACCTTC. This encodes CASSLNPGPGGYTF. Drawing the rest from reference TRBV7-3 and TRBJ1-2, the complete variable domain is GAGVSQTPSNKVTEKGKYVELRCDPISGHTALYWYRQSLGQGPEFLIYFQGTGAADDSGLPNDRFFAVRPEGSVSTLKIQRTERGDSAVYLCASSLNPGPGGYTFGSGTRLTVV.

This clone is deemed medium-sized. The CDR3 DNA sequence: TGTGCCAGCAGCTTGCAAGGGGTTACTAACTATGGCTACACCTTC. This codes for CASSLQGVTNYGYTF. The genes are TRBV5-6 and TRBJ1-2; TRBD1 is a possible D gene (5 bases). The CDR3 consists of 15 residues. Trimming pared 1 base from V and 0 bases from J, leaving 10 bases between. Germline V gene lookup returns CDR1 SGHDT and CDR2 YYEEEE.

The chain links TRBV5-1 to TRBJ2-1, with TRBD2 identical over 8 bases. Unmatched junction bases numbered 4, after V lost 4 bases and J lost 1 base. The V gene's germline CDR1 is SGHRS and CDR2 YFSETQ. The CDR3 length is 15 residues. The CDR3 loop is CASSPGLGSYNEQFF. CDR3 bases: TGCGCCAGCAGCCCGGGACTAGGGTCCTACAATGAGCAGTTCTTC.

The chain has TRBV5-6 and TRBJ1-1; 7 bases are a match to TRBD1. Germline V lookup: CDR1 SGHDT, CDR2 YYEEEE. Trimming at V came to 3 bases and at J to 0 bases, leaving 8 bases not matched to a gene. CDR3 length: 16 amino acids. For the CDR3, the DNA is TGTGCCAGCAGCTCTTTGACAGGGAAAATGAACACTGAAGCTTTCTTT. It encodes CASSSLTGKMNTEAFF.

J is TRBJ2-7 and V is TRBV9; D is perhaps TRBD1 (7 bases). The V and J ends lost 0 bases and 4 bases respectively, with 11 bases between them. From germline, CDR1 is SGDLS and CDR2 YYNGEE. The CDR3 is made up of 14 amino acids. Written as DNA, the CDR3 is TGTGCCAGCAGCGTAGACTCAGGGGGGTACGAGCAGTACTTC. This codes for CASSVDSGGYEQYF.

The V and J genes are TRBV5-5 and TRBJ1-2; D unresolved. Germline values: CDR1 SGHKS, CDR2 YYEKEE (reference sequence). V lost 4 bases and J 9 bases, leaving 25 bases between the germline ends. The CDR3 is 16 amino acids. The CDR3: CASSPRVAAHKESYTF. CDR3 nucleotide sequence: TGTGCCAGCAGCCCCCGAGTGGCGGCCCACAAGGAAAGCTACACCTTC.

The V call is TRBV7-8, the J call TRBJ2-3, with TRBD2 identical over 14 bases. Germline-derived CDR1 and CDR2 are SGHVS and FQNEAQ. The CDR3 runs 20 residues. V trimming: 3 bases; J trimming: 1 base; junction bases outside the gene matches: 12. The chain's CDR3 is CASSFVRAGLAGARTDTQYF. CDR3 coding DNA: TGTGCCAGCAGCTTCGTAAGAGCGGGACTAGCGGGGGCCCGCACAGATACGCAGTATTTT.

J is TRBJ1-6 and V is TRBV30; 8 bases line up with TRBD1. The CDR3 is 13 residues long. V lost 7 bases, J lost 7 bases, and 6 bases stayed unmatched. Germline lookup yields CDR1 GTSNPN and CDR2 SVGIG (reference sequence). The CDR3 sequence: CALTDRANSPLHF. CDR3 DNA sequence: TGTGCCTTAACGGACAGGGCGAATTCACCCCTCCACTTT.